This T cell receptor beta chain is drawn from a study of beta chain features in type 1 diabetes. About the research overall: Cell yields, gender and age were comparable in patients and healthy donors. General study results and limits: Diminished insertions and augmented deletions at VDJ junctions characterized type 1 diabetes patients. Patients' naive, central memory and regulatory TCRB repertoires appeared more alike than those of healthy donors. When Type 1 diabetes patients were examined, their TCRB CDR3s proved moderately but significantly shorter in all four CD4+ subsets.

The CDR3 runs to 16 residues. The V gene's germline CDR1 is SGDLS and CDR2 YYNGEE. The V gene end was trimmed by 0 bases and the J gene end by 1 base; junction bases not matched to a gene: 4. Sorting of CD4+ naive, central memory, regulatory and stem cell-like memory cells was performed via CD45RO/CCR7/CD25/CD127/CD95/CD27. Points on this clone: Antigen unknown.

TCRB transcripts that were expressed got sequenced, as all of the isolated RNA had been reverse transcribed. Profiling relied on immunoSEQ multiplex PCR, and the TCRdb table lists in-frame clones only, not all of them. The table has 600,000 to 700,000 clones, roughly 12% seen once; the top ten hold more than 0.1%. The chain employs TRBV9 and TRBJ2-5; 9 positions agree with TRBD2. The specimen sequenced was naive CD4+ T cells from blood. The clonotype originates from a man under 40 with type 1 diabetes. Here the CDR3 reads CASSVGSRGGQETQYF. In DNA, the CDR3 is TGTGCCAGCAGCGTAGGATCGCGGGGGGGCCAAGAGACCCAGTACTTC.